A single sample gave rise to the 11 T cell receptor beta chains below, sequenced in a study of shared clonotypes between healthy human individuals. Measured with immunoSEQ multiplex PCR; TCRdb has only the in-frame clones, and not every one. Here the sample spans roughly 2.5 million clones, roughly 92% being singletons. Source material: naive CD4+ T cells sorted from blood. The subset denotes: CD45RA+ positively selected. These receptors all stem from a man in his late teens or twenties in good health.

The sample holds one count of this clone. The CDR3 here is CATSRGGNSPLHF. The CDR3 DNA sequence: TGTGCCACCAGCAGAGGTGGAAATTCACCCCTCCACTTT. The chain has TRBV15 and TRBJ1-6; no definite D call. The CDR3 covers 13 residues. Trimming took 1 base from V and 7 from J, leaving 5 bases between them. Germline values: CDR1 LNHNV, CDR2 YYDKDF (reference sequence).

This clone was seen only once. Other nucleotide sequences in the sample specify the same CDR3. The CDR3 loop reads CASSLGAGETQYF. The DNA for the CDR3 is TGCGCCAGCAGCTTGGGGGCGGGAGAGACCCAGTACTTC. This chain connects TRBV5-1 to TRBJ2-5, with a tentative D call TRBD2 (5 bases). Germline V gene lookup returns CDR1 SGHRS and CDR2 YFSETQ. Trimming shortened V by 0 bases and J by 4 bases, and 7 bases separated the two germline ends. The length of the CDR3 is 13 residues.

This chain uses TRBV5-3 with TRBJ1-4, with D unclear. TRBV5-3 belongs to the ORF category, with a function that is uncertain. Trimming left V 4 bases short and J 6 bases short, with 16 bases between. The CDR3 is 15 residues long. The CDR3 coding sequence is TGTGCCAGAAGCAGTGATCATTTTGCCGATGAAAAACTGTTTTTT. Its protein is CARSSDHFADEKLFF.

The count of this clone is one. The chain combines TRBV6-1 with TRBJ2-7; 11 positions match TRBD2. CDR1 is MNHNS and CDR2 is SASEGT in the germline V gene. This CDR3 is built from 14 residues. J lost 4 bases, V lost 7 bases, and 6 bases had no gene match. The CDR3: CASILAGGRYEQYF. The CDR3 DNA reads TGTGCCAGCATCCTAGCGGGGGGAAGGTACGAGCAGTACTTC.

The chain joins TRBV6-1 to TRBJ2-7; perhaps TRBD1 as D (5 bases). The V gene lost 6 bases and the J gene lost 0 bases, with 12 bases spanning the gap. Germline lookup yields CDR1 MNHNS and CDR2 SASEGT. The CDR3 covers 14 residues. CDR3 sequence: CASRSYDSSYEQYF. CDR3 DNA: TGTGCCAGCAGAAGTTACGACAGCTCCTACGAGCAGTACTTC.

The CDR3 is CASGRKAGGRETQYF. CDR3 nucleotides: TGTGCTAGTGGACGAAAAGCGGGAGGAAGAGAGACCCAGTACTTC. The chain is built from TRBV12-5 and TRBJ2-5, with 9 bases matching TRBD2. CDR1 is LGHNT and CDR2 is FRNRAP in the germline V gene. The ends lost 6 bases at V and 4 bases at J; junction bases unmatched: 9. The CDR3 is made up of 15 amino acids.

J is TRBJ2-7 and V is TRBV2; TRBD1 or TRBD2 may be the D gene (5 bases each). From germline, CDR1 is SNHLY and CDR2 FYNNEI. This CDR3 comprises 15 residues. Deletions cut 2 bases from V and 2 bases from J, with 13 bases between. The CDR3 is CASSERLGGPYEQYF. The DNA for the CDR3 is TGTGCCAGCAGTGAAAGGCTTGGGGGTCCCTACGAGCAGTACTTC.

This chain connects TRBV2 to TRBJ2-3; TRBD2 agrees at 9 bases. The CDR3 has 17 amino acids. The germline V gene has CDR1 SNHLY and CDR2 FYNNEI. Trimming at V came to 3 bases and at J to 4 bases, leaving 11 bases not matched to a gene. This CDR3 reads CASSDYRLAGVADTQYF. As DNA, the CDR3 is TGTGCCAGCAGTGACTATCGGTTAGCGGGAGTGGCAGATACGCAGTATTTT. Combining the CDR3 with reference TRBV2 and TRBJ2-3 gives the whole variable domain EPEVTQTPSHQVTQMGQEVILRCVPISNHLYFYWYRQILGQKVEFLVSFYNNEISEKSEIFDDQFSVERPDGSNFTLKIRSTKLEDSAMYFCASSDYRLAGVADTQYFGPGTRLTVL.

J is TRBJ2-3 and V is TRBV10-1; D unresolved. Germline-derived CDR1 and CDR2 are WNHNN and SYGVQD (reference sequence). This CDR3 has 12 amino acids. Trimming left V 3 bases short and J 8 bases short, with 9 bases between. The DNA of the CDR3 is TGCGCCAGCAGTGAATCGCGCGCTACGCAGTATTTT. Protein sequence: CASSESRATQYF.

V gene TRBV7-9 combines with J gene TRBJ2-1; D remains ambiguous. The V and J ends lost 1 base and 6 bases respectively, with 7 bases between them. The germline V gene has CDR1 SEHNR and CDR2 FQNEAQ (reference sequence). This CDR3 comprises 13 residues. The CDR3 reads CASSLVLGNEQFF. CDR3 bases: TGTGCCAGCAGCTTAGTGCTAGGCAATGAGCAGTTCTTC.

This sequence joins TRBV6-5 and TRBJ1-5; D remains unclear. V dropped 0 bases and J dropped 3 bases, with 6 bases sitting between them. Germline CDR1 reads MNHEY; CDR2 reads SVGAGI. The length of the CDR3 is 14 residues. CDR3 DNA sequence: TGTGCCAGCAGTTACTCCCCAAACAATCAGCCCCAGCATTTT. Translation: CASSYSPNNQPQHF.